This T cell receptor beta chain originates from a study of radiotherapy plus CTLA-4 blockade in lung cancer. The V gene's germline CDR1 is KGHSH and CDR2 LQKENI. The V gene lost 3 bases and the J gene lost 12 bases, with 14 bases spanning the gap. The CDR3 extends over 12 amino acids. Whole-study results and caveats: TCR clones from tumors expanded in blood after radiotherapy plus ipilimumab. Early clone dynamics of blood T cells, plus interferon-beta, reportedly predicted response best.

A note on this clone: Its target is unknown.

Only in-frame clones appear in the TCRdb table, and some are missing; sequencing was by immunoSEQ multiplex PCR. In the table there are about 120,000 clones, about nine tenths of which are singletons. The chain recombines TRBV18 with TRBJ1-2; possibly TRBD1 for D (6 bases). The specimen comprised peripheral blood, sampled from a patient treated with radiotherapy plus ipilimumab. The receptor was derived from a human donor with non-small cell lung cancer that progressed on radiotherapy plus ipilimumab. The CDR3, as DNA: TGTGCCAGCTCACCCACAGGGAGAGGCCACACCTTC. Amino acid sequence: CASSPTGRGHTF.